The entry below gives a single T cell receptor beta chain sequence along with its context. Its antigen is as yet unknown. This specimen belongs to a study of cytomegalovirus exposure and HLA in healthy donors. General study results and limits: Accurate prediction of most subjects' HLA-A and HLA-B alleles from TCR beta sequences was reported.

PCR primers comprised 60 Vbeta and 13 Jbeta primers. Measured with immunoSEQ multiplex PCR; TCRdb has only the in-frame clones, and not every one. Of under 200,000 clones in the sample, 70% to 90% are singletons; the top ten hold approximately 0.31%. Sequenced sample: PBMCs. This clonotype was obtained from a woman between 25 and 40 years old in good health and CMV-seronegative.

The CDR3 DNA is TGCGCCAGCAGCCAGAGTGGGACAAGAGCTAACTATGGCTACACCTTC. Protein product: CASSQSGTRANYGYTF. This rearrangement joins TRBV4-1 to TRBJ1-2; D is possibly TRBD1 (6 bases). Germline V lookup: CDR1 MGHRA, CDR2 YSYEKL. V was trimmed by 3 bases and J by 0 bases, leaving 14 bases between them. This CDR3 contains 16 residues.